The 32 T cell receptor beta chains in this list originate from one sample, sequenced in a study of a mutant IDH1 vaccine in newly diagnosed glioma. Antigens of these TCRs are unknown. This table comes from immunoSEQ multiplex PCR, and its TCRdb copy is limited to in-frame clones, with some not included. The sample has under 45,000 clones, under 95% seen once. Documented time point: week 23, last vaccination. The vaccine gave 300 ug of a 20-mer mutant IDH1 peptide subcutaneously per dose. Sequenced here: PBMCs, sampled from a glioma patient whose treatment included an IDH1 peptide vaccine. The source is a man aged 45 to 65 with glioma.

The V and J genes are TRBV6-5 and TRBJ1-2; 7 nucleotides align to TRBD1. Losses at the gene ends were 5 bases for V and 8 bases for J; bases not matched to a gene: 8. The CDR3 contains 13 residues. The germline V gene has CDR1 MNHEY and CDR2 SVGAGI. The CDR3 DNA reads as TGTGCCAGCAGTCAGACAGGGAGGGAAGGCTACACCTTC. Its translation: CASSQTGREGYTF.

There are a few counts of this clone. V usage is TRBV6-5 and J usage is TRBJ2-7; D possibly corresponds to TRBD1 (5 bases). Germline CDR1 reads MNHEY; CDR2 reads SVGAGI. CDR3 length: 13 residues. Trimming cost V 7 bases and J 2 bases, with 12 bases left between them. The CDR3, as DNA: TGTGCCAGCATGACAGCCTCTACCTACGAGCAGTACTTC. Translation gives CASMTASTYEQYF.

The sample holds a few counts of this clone. The chain combines TRBV14 with TRBJ1-6, with 8 bases fitting TRBD1. V lost 2 bases, J lost 9 bases, and 3 bases stayed unmatched. The CDR3 is made up of 14 amino acids. Germline loops: CDR1 SGHDN, CDR2 FVKESK. CDR3 amino acids: CASSQSGGSSPLHF. CDR3 in DNA: TGTGCCAGCAGCCAATCAGGGGGCAGTTCACCCCTCCACTTT.

This chain links TRBV6-6 with TRBJ2-5; D is perhaps TRBD2 (6 bases). Germline-derived CDR1 and CDR2 are MNHNY and SVGAGI (reference sequence). The V end lost 2 bases, the J end lost 8 bases, and 18 bases lay between the germline ends. The CDR3 totals 15 residues. CDR3 nucleotides: TGTGCCAGCAGTTACGGAGCGGGTGCGGGTGTCACCCAGTACTTC. It specifies CASSYGAGAGVTQYF.

The chain has TRBV30 and TRBJ1-2, with 7 bases fitting TRBD1. Germline V gene lookup returns CDR1 GTSNPN and CDR2 SVGIG (reference sequence). The CDR3 contains 13 residues. V gave up 2 bases and J gave up 3 bases; unmatched junction bases: 3. The DNA of the CDR3 is TGTGCCTGGAGTTCAGGGGGTCACTATGGCTACACCTTC. This codes for CAWSSGGHYGYTF.

Only one count was recorded for this clone. The chain couples TRBV7-6 to TRBJ1-1; the D is unclear. CDR3 length: 14 residues. V lost 5 bases to trimming and J lost 3 bases, with 13 bases between them. Looked up from germline, CDR1 is SGHVS and CDR2 is FNYEAQ. The CDR3, as DNA: TGTGCCAGCAGCCCCGGAGGTCATTACACTGAAGCTTTCTTT. This codes for CASSPGGHYTEAFF.

CDR3 residues: CASSLSPFGGNQPQHF. The CDR3 DNA follows: TGTGCCAGCAGTTTATCCCCCTTCGGGGGCAATCAGCCCCAGCATTTT. This rearrangement joins TRBV28 to TRBJ1-5; D is unresolved. The germline CDR1 and CDR2 sequences are MDHEN and SYDVKM. The CDR3 has 16 amino acids. V was trimmed by 1 base and J by 2 bases, leaving 12 bases between them.

This chain uses TRBV9 with TRBJ1-6; D unclear. Trimming shortened V by 0 bases and J by 5 bases, and 12 bases separated the two germline ends. The CDR3 totals 16 residues. Germline values: CDR1 SGDLS, CDR2 YYNGEE. The CDR3 DNA follows: TGTGCCAGCAGCGTAGGGGCAGTTTCCAATAATTCACCCCTCCACTTT. Protein: CASSVGAVSNNSPLHF.

J is TRBJ2-7 and V is TRBV6-1, with unresolved D. Germline loops: CDR1 MNHNS, CDR2 SASEGT. The CDR3 is made up of 13 amino acids. Trimming took 3 bases from V and 3 from J, leaving 9 bases between them. The CDR3 nucleotides are TGTGCCAGCAGTGATATGGTCGGCTACGAGCAGTACTTC. As protein: CASSDMVGYEQYF.

The chain combines TRBV6-1 with TRBJ2-7, with D possibly TRBD1 on 6 matching bases. This CDR3 is 15 amino acids long. CDR1 and CDR2 (germline): MNHNS, SASEGT. Trimming pared 3 bases from V and 2 bases from J, leaving 14 bases between. The CDR3 sequence is CASSDPGQSTYEQYF. CDR3 coding DNA: TGTGCCAGCAGTGACCCGGGACAATCCACCTACGAGCAGTACTTC.

The chain carries TRBV4-3 and TRBJ2-7, with no clear D. CDR1 and CDR2 (germline): LGHNA, YSLEER. V lost 0 bases to trimming and J lost 0 bases, with 6 bases between them. The CDR3 length is 14 residues. The DNA for the CDR3 is TGCGCCAGCAGCCAAGACTCGGACTCCTACGAGCAGTACTTC. It translates to CASSQDSDSYEQYF.

This clone was seen only a few times. CDR3 nucleotide sequence: TGTGCCAGCAGTTTATGGACTAGCGGGGGCGCCTACGAGCAGTACTTC. Its protein is CASSLWTSGGAYEQYF. This chain links TRBV27 with TRBJ2-7, with 13 bases matching TRBD2. The germline gives CDR1 MNHEY, CDR2 SMNVEV (reference sequence). After removal of 1 base from V and 2 bases from J, the junction contained 2 bases not matched to a gene. This CDR3 comprises 16 residues.

The chain employs TRBV30 and TRBJ1-5, with 9 bases that match TRBD1. With 0 bases clipped from V and 6 bases from J, the junction kept 6 bases outside the gene matches. CDR3 length: 15 amino acids. The germline gives CDR1 GTSNPN, CDR2 SVGIG (reference sequence). The CDR3 DNA reads as TGTGCCTGGAGTGTACCCGGACAGGGGAGTCAGCCCCAGCATTTT. Translating it yields CAWSVPGQGSQPQHF.

This rearrangement joins TRBV9 to TRBJ1-4, with TRBD1 as a possible D gene (5 bases). The V end lost 4 bases, the J end lost 8 bases, and 18 bases lay between the germline ends. In germline, CDR1 is SGDLS, CDR2 YYNGEE. This CDR3 spans 15 amino acids. CDR3 coding DNA: TGTGCCAGCAGCCCCCGCAGGGTTAAAGGCGAAAAACTGTTTTTT. This encodes CASSPRRVKGEKLFF. The full variable domain, with the rest looked up from reference TRBV9 and TRBJ1-4, is DSGVTQTPKHLITATGQRVTLRCSPRSGDLSVYWYQQSLDQGLQFLIQYYNGEERAKGNILERFSAQQFPDLHSELNLSSLELGDSALYFCASSPRRVKGEKLFFGSGTQLSVL.

This chain connects TRBV6-5 to TRBJ2-1, with TRBD1 matching 8 bases. The CDR3 is made up of 13 amino acids. J lost 9 bases, V lost 2 bases, and 3 bases had no gene match. Germline CDR1 MNHEY, CDR2 SVGAGI. CDR3 region: CASSYGTGGEQFF. For the CDR3, the DNA is TGTGCCAGCAGTTACGGGACAGGCGGTGAGCAGTTCTTC.

This chain uses TRBV7-9 with TRBJ2-2; maybe TRBD1 (5 bases). Trimming took 9 bases from V and 2 from J, leaving 10 bases between them. Per the germline V gene, CDR1 is SEHNR and CDR2 is FQNEAQ (reference sequence). The CDR3 loop spans 13 amino acids. The CDR3 is CASPQGNTGELFF. The DNA for the CDR3 is TGTGCCAGTCCCCAGGGAAACACCGGGGAGCTGTTTTTT.

V gene TRBV7-9 combines with J gene TRBJ2-3; maybe TRBD1 (6 bases). Germline-derived CDR1 and CDR2 are SEHNR and FQNEAQ (reference sequence). Trimming left V 4 bases short and J 0 bases short, with 14 bases between. The CDR3 has 16 amino acids. CDR3 amino acids: CASSSNRDPSTDTQYF. CDR3 nucleotides: TGTGCCAGCAGCTCAAACAGGGACCCTAGCACAGATACGCAGTATTTT.

The chain combines TRBV7-9 with TRBJ2-1; no clear D gene. Trimming pared 2 bases from V and 6 bases from J, leaving 2 bases between. The V gene's germline CDR1 is SEHNR and CDR2 FQNEAQ (reference sequence). The CDR3 totals 11 residues. Here the CDR3 reads CASSLSNEQFF. The CDR3 nucleotides read TGTGCCAGCAGCTTATCCAATGAGCAGTTCTTC. Variable domain in full (rest from reference TRBV7-9 and TRBJ2-1): DTGVSQNPRHKITKRGQNVTFRCDPISEHNRLYWYRQTLGQGPEFLTYFQNEAQLEKSRLLSDRFSAERPKGSFSTLEIQRTEQGDSAMYLCASSLSNEQFFGPGTRLTVL.

This sequence joins TRBV7-6 and TRBJ2-7, with 7 bases fitting TRBD2. Germline CDR1 is SGHVS and CDR2 is FNYEAQ. With 4 bases clipped from V and 0 bases from J, the junction kept 6 bases outside the gene matches. This CDR3 region has 15 residues. The DNA of the CDR3 is TGTGCCAGCAGCTCCTCTAGCGGTTCCTCCTACGAGCAGTACTTC. Its translation is CASSSSSGSSYEQYF. Supplemented by reference TRBV7-6 and TRBJ2-7, the full variable domain reads GAGVSQSPRYKVTKRGQDVALRCDPISGHVSLYWYRQALGQGPEFLTYFNYEAQQDKSGLPNDRFSAERPEGSISTLTIQRTEQRDSAMYRCASSSSSGSSYEQYFGPGTRLTVT.

V is TRBV10-2 and J is TRBJ2-7; possibly TRBD2 for D (5 bases). Trimming took off 2 bases at V and 5 bases at J, with 10 bases between the two ends. This CDR3 region has 13 residues. Germline V gene sequence: CDR1 WSHSY, CDR2 SAAADI. The CDR3: CASSEGWRNEQYF. The DNA of the CDR3 is TGCGCCAGCAGTGAGGGTTGGAGGAACGAGCAGTACTTC.

The rearrangement joins TRBV19 to TRBJ2-5; 11 bases match TRBD2. This CDR3 region has 16 residues. CDR1 and CDR2 (germline): LNHDA, SQIVND (reference sequence). V was clipped by 4 bases and J by 2 bases; unmatched bases: 6. CDR3 in DNA: TGTGCCAGTAGTACGGGACTAGCGGAGCCACAAGAGACCCAGTACTTC. As protein: CASSTGLAEPQETQYF.

The rearrangement links TRBV15 to TRBJ1-2, with 8 nucleotides matching TRBD1. V shed 3 bases and J 2 bases; nucleotides not matched to a gene: 5. Germline CDR1 LNHNV, CDR2 YYDKDF (reference sequence). This CDR3 region has 15 residues. The CDR3 region is CATSRDQGANYGYTF. In nucleotides, the CDR3 is TGTGCCACCAGCAGGGATCAGGGGGCGAACTATGGCTACACCTTC.

This chain's CDR3 is CAWNTGSSYNEQFF. The CDR3 bases are TGTGCCTGGAACACGGGGAGCTCCTACAATGAGCAGTTCTTC. This chain joins TRBV30 and TRBJ2-1, with a weak D call TRBD2 (5 bases). The CDR3 covers 14 residues. The ends were cut back, 4 bases at V and 0 bases at J, with 10 bases in the middle. Germline lookup yields CDR1 GTSNPN and CDR2 SVGIG (reference sequence).

In nucleotides, the CDR3 is TGTGCCAGCAGCCAATCCCCCAGGTCCCAAAGGGCTAATGAAAAACTGTTTTTT. This gives the protein CASSQSPRSQRANEKLFF. The chain has TRBV4-2 and TRBJ1-4; D not resolved. V was shortened by 2 bases and J by 3 bases, with 19 bases between the two germline ends. CDR3 length equals 18 residues. Germline V gene data show CDR1 as LGHNA and CDR2 as YNFKEQ.

The chain carries TRBV7-2 and TRBJ1-1; D is perhaps TRBD1 (5 bases). CDR1 is SGHTA and CDR2 is FQGNSA in the germline V gene. The CDR3 runs to 16 residues. Trimming shortened V by 0 bases and J by 4 bases, and 15 bases separated the two germline ends. The CDR3 here is CASSLANQGLGTEAFF. The CDR3 DNA reads TGTGCCAGCAGCTTAGCGAACCAGGGTCTCGGCACTGAAGCTTTCTTT.

There are a few counts of this clone. The chain uses TRBV6-6 and TRBJ2-6, with unresolved D. In germline, CDR1 is MNHNY, CDR2 SVGAGI (reference sequence). The CDR3 contains 12 residues. The V end lost 4 bases, the J end lost 11 bases, and 9 bases lay between the germline ends. CDR3 nucleotide sequence: TGTGCCAGCAGTTTTGGGATTGACGTCCTGACTTTC. It codes for CASSFGIDVLTF.

The rearrangement uses TRBV6-1 and TRBJ1-4; D is unresolved. This CDR3 spans 15 amino acids. Germline V CDR1 and CDR2: MNHNS, SASEGT. Deletions cut 8 bases from V and 0 bases from J, with 13 bases between. CDR3: CASGGDGATNEKLFF. The CDR3 DNA reads as TGTGCCAGCGGCGGTGATGGCGCAACTAATGAAAAACTGTTTTTT.

J is TRBJ1-5 and V is TRBV6-6; D not certain. Deletions cut 7 bases from V and 5 bases from J, with 15 bases between. The germline V gene encodes CDR1 MNHNY and CDR2 SVGAGI (reference sequence). The CDR3 consists of 14 residues. CDR3 protein: CASNEIGRDQPQHF. As DNA, the CDR3 is TGTGCCAGCAATGAGATAGGACGCGATCAGCCCCAGCATTTT.

The chain recombines TRBV2 with TRBJ1-2; possible D gene TRBD1, 5 bases. Trimming left V 6 bases short and J 4 bases short, with 18 bases between. The CDR3 totals 15 residues. The germline gives CDR1 SNHLY, CDR2 FYNNEI. The CDR3 DNA follows: TGTGCCAGCAGGCTCTCCCAGGGACGGGGCTATGGCTACACCTTC. Its translation: CASRLSQGRGYGYTF.

The chain joins TRBV2 to TRBJ1-2; a weak D match, TRBD1 (5 bases). This CDR3 is 13 amino acids long. V lost 2 bases to trimming and J lost 3 bases, with 7 bases between them. In germline, CDR1 is SNHLY, CDR2 FYNNEI. The CDR3 DNA sequence: TGTGCCAGCAGTGAATTAGGGGACTATGGCTACACCTTC. Amino acid sequence: CASSELGDYGYTF.

V is TRBV30 and J is TRBJ2-2; D not resolved. The CDR3 spans 15 residues. The germline gives CDR1 GTSNPN, CDR2 SVGIG (reference sequence). Trimming removed 2 bases at V and 7 bases at J, with 17 bases between. The CDR3 region is CAWSFYIDGDGELFF. The DNA for the CDR3 is TGTGCCTGGAGTTTTTATATAGACGGAGACGGGGAGCTGTTTTTT.

The chain joins TRBV4-2 to TRBJ2-1; no firm D call. CDR3 size: 15 residues. V lost 0 bases to trimming and J lost 6 bases, with 12 bases between them. CDR1 LGHNA and CDR2 YNFKEQ come from the germline V gene. CDR3 DNA sequence: TGTGCCAGCAGCCAAGATGCCGGCCCATTCAATGAGCAGTTCTTC. Translating gives CASSQDAGPFNEQFF.